A selection of T cell receptor beta chains follows, all from one sample in a study of T cells in Graves' hyperthyroidism and ophthalmopathy. TCRdb analysed the multiplex PCR reads with MiXCR anew, one entry per CDR3 protein. The sample records around 250,000 distinct CDR3 sequences, around 25% being singletons. The sequenced material came from blood. The receptors shown here come from a woman in her thirties or forties with Graves' ophthalmopathy. The CDR3 runs from the conserved cysteine through the conserved F or W. The D gene is left open where the match is weak. Some rows mark clone size as missing; the rest say once, few, many or name a class of expanded clone.

J gene	clone size	D gene	V gene	CDR3 protein	CDR3 DNA
TRBJ2-1	many	NA	TRBV29-1	CSVVWAGYNEQFF	TGCAGCGTTGTTTGGGCAGGCTACAATGAGCAGTTCTTC
TRBJ1-3	many	NA	TRBV7-2	CASSLQGSGNTIYF	TGTGCCAGCAGCTTACAGGGGTCAGGAAACACCATATATTTT
TRBJ2-3	NA	NA	TRBV30	CAWSVKGADTQYF	TGTGCCTGGAGTGTAAAAGGAGCCGATACGCAGTATTTT
TRBJ2-7	many	TRBD1	TRBV28	CASSLGGQGDDEQYF	TGTGCCAGCAGTTTGGGGGGACAGGGGGATGACGAGCAGTACTTC
TRBJ2-2	NA	NA	TRBV19	CASSQRAANTGELFF	TGTGCCAGTAGCCAGCGGGCGGCGAACACCGGGGAGCTGTTTTTT
TRBJ2-7	many	TRBD1	TRBV15	CATSRGQGDYEQYF	TGTGCCACCAGCAGAGGACAGGGGGACTACGAGCAGTACTTC
TRBJ1-1	few	NA	TRBV7-3	CASSLAPGVTEAFF	TGTGCCAGCAGCTTAGCCCCAGGGGTCACTGAAGCTTTCTTT
TRBJ1-3	NA	TRBD1	TRBV5-1	CASSFGQALSGNTIYF	TGCGCCAGCAGCTTCGGACAGGCCCTCTCTGGAAACACCATATATTTT
TRBJ2-7	NA	NA	TRBV6-1	CASSPIANRYEQYF	TGTGCCAGCAGTCCGATAGCGAACCGCTACGAGCAGTACTTC
TRBJ1-2	NA	NA	TRBV7-9	CASSLLYGHYGYTF	TGTGCCAGCAGCTTACTCTACGGGCATTATGGCTACACCTTC
TRBJ1-3	many	NA	TRBV12-3/TRBV12-4	CASRQDSSGNTIYF	TGTGCCAGCAGACAGGACAGTTCTGGAAACACCATATATTTT
TRBJ2-7	many	NA	TRBV28	CASSLPGTYEQYF	TGTGCCAGCAGTTTACCCGGTACATACGAGCAGTACTTC
TRBJ2-7	many	TRBD2	TRBV30	CAWSFKSSGRVSYEQYF	TGTGCCTGGAGTTTCAAATCTAGCGGGAGGGTCTCCTACGAGCAGTACTTC
TRBJ2-7	many	NA	TRBV20-1	CSASGGNYEQYF	TGCAGTGCGTCAGGGGGGAACTACGAGCAGTACTTC
TRBJ2-2	few	NA	TRBV29-1	CSVVEGSLGSGELFF	TGCAGCGTTGTAGAAGGAAGTCTTGGTTCCGGGGAGCTGTTTTTT
TRBJ1-1	NA	NA	TRBV28	CASSLVVEVNTEAFF	TGTGCCAGCAGTTTGGTGGTTGAGGTGAACACTGAAGCTTTCTTT
TRBJ1-5	many	NA	TRBV30	CAWSWGSGINQPQHF	TGTGCCTGGAGTTGGGGGAGCGGGATAAATCAGCCCCAGCATTTT
TRBJ2-2	many	TRBD2	TRBV19	CASSIGVASGNAGELFF	TGTGCCAGTAGTATAGGGGTGGCTAGCGGGAATGCCGGGGAGCTGTTTTTT
TRBJ2-7	NA	NA	TRBV6-1	CATQRYRGSYEQYF	TGTGCCACCCAACGGTACCGGGGGTCTTACGAGCAGTACTTC
TRBJ2-7	many	NA	TRBV2	CASSEMSYEQYF	TGTGCCAGCAGTGAAATGAGTTACGAGCAGTACTTC
TRBJ2-5	few	NA	TRBV28	CASSLRRAQYF	TGTGCCAGCAGCCTGAGGAGGGCCCAGTACTTC
TRBJ1-1	NA	NA	TRBV7-3	CASSLGGSAEAFF	TGTGCCAGCAGCTTAGGGGGATCGGCTGAAGCTTTCTTT
TRBJ1-5	many	NA	TRBV30	CAWSGRSGQPQHF	TGTGCCTGGAGTGGCAGGTCGGGTCAGCCCCAGCATTTT
TRBJ2-2	many	NA	TRBV7-3	CASSLGQGSTGELFF	TGTGCCAGCAGCTTGGGGCAGGGAAGCACCGGGGAGCTGTTTTTT
TRBJ1-6	many	NA	TRBV5-1	CASSLAPGGSPLHF	TGCGCCAGCAGCTTGGCGCCCGGAGGATCACCCCTCCACTTT
TRBJ1-1	NA	TRBD1	TRBV29-1	CSAKTGPEAFF	TGCAGCGCCAAGACAGGGCCTGAAGCTTTCTTT
TRBJ2-1	few	TRBD2	TRBV11-1	CASSPPTVTSSYEQFF	TGTGCCAGCAGCCCTCCGACAGTGACTAGCTCCTACGAGCAGTTCTTC
TRBJ2-5	many	NA	TRBV6-1	CASSEFGSETQYF	TGTGCCAGCAGTGAATTCGGGAGTGAGACCCAGTACTTC
TRBJ2-2	many	NA	TRBV7-9	CASSFLAGSAGELFF	TGTGCCAGCAGCTTTCTTGCAGGGTCTGCCGGGGAGCTGTTTTTT
TRBJ2-7	NA	TRBD1	TRBV5-1	CASSRQGMSSYEQYF	TGCGCCAGCAGCAGACAGGGGATGTCCTCCTACGAGCAGTACTTC
TRBJ2-5	many	NA	TRBV5-1	CASSLQGPGVQETQYF	TGCGCCAGCAGCTTACAGGGGCCGGGAGTGCAAGAGACCCAGTACTTC
TRBJ2-6	many	TRBD2	TRBV7-1	CASSAGLAGGSVSGANVLTF	TGTGCCAGCAGCGCAGGACTAGCGGGAGGCTCCGTCTCTGGGGCCAACGTCCTGACTTTC
TRBJ1-1	few	TRBD1	TRBV7-6	CASSLDGQGNTEAFF	TGTGCCAGCAGCTTAGATGGACAGGGAAACACTGAAGCTTTCTTT
TRBJ2-5	many	TRBD1	TRBV6-1	CASSKAGTGVRETQYF	TGTGCCAGCAGTAAGGCCGGGACAGGGGTTCGGGAGACCCAGTACTTC
TRBJ2-7	many	TRBD1	TRBV11-1	CASSLGNRGQLEEQYF	TGTGCCAGCAGCTTAGGTAATAGGGGGCAACTAGAGGAGCAGTACTTC
TRBJ1-5	few	TRBD1	TRBV19	CASSPILRGGGQAPNQPQHF	TGTGCCAGTAGCCCTATACTACGGGGGGGCGGACAGGCACCCAATCAGCCCCAGCATTTT
TRBJ2-6	many	NA	TRBV28	CASSLGGWGSGANVLTF	TGTGCCAGCAGTTTAGGTGGTTGGGGCTCTGGGGCCAACGTCCTGACTTTC
TRBJ1-1	many	NA	TRBV6-5	CASSYDGTEAFF	TGTGCCAGCAGTTACGATGGGACTGAAGCTTTCTTT
TRBJ1-5	many	NA	TRBV4-1	CASSQGGQTGSNQPQHF	TGCGCCAGCAGCCAAGGTGGACAGACTGGTAGCAATCAGCCCCAGCATTTT
TRBJ2-5	many	TRBD2	TRBV6-5	CASRPSGRAGETQYF	TGTGCCAGCAGACCTAGCGGGAGGGCGGGGGAGACCCAGTACTTC
TRBJ2-5	NA	NA	TRBV7-8	CASSFPRLRQETQYF	TGTGCCAGCAGCTTTCCGCGACTTCGACAAGAGACCCAGTACTTC
TRBJ1-2	few	NA	TRBV29-1	CSARGTTDGYTF	TGCAGCGCGAGGGGGACCACCGATGGCTACACCTTC
TRBJ1-3	few	NA	TRBV5-8	CASSWSTPGGNTIYF	TGTGCCAGCAGCTGGTCAACTCCCGGCGGAAACACCATATATTTT
TRBJ2-7	NA	NA	TRBV24-1	CATSDFSDEQYF	TGTGCCACCAGTGATTTCTCGGACGAGCAGTACTTC
TRBJ1-1	once	NA	TRBV27	CASSFAPRNTEAFF	TGTGCCAGCAGTTTTGCCCCAAGAAACACTGAAGCTTTCTTT
TRBJ2-7	many	TRBD2	TRBV5-1	CASSWTSGSGGYEQYF	TGCGCCAGCAGTTGGACTAGCGGGAGTGGCGGCTACGAGCAGTACTTC
TRBJ2-7	NA	TRBD1	TRBV15	CATSRGQGHEQYF	TGTGCCACCAGCAGAGGACAGGGCCACGAGCAGTACTTC
TRBJ2-7	many	NA	TRBV20-1	CSASGGAGEQYF	TGCAGTGCCAGTGGTGGGGCGGGCGAGCAGTACTTC
TRBJ1-1	NA	NA	TRBV28	CASRNPGSYTEAFF	TGTGCCAGCAGAAATCCGGGATCCTACACTGAAGCTTTCTTT
TRBJ1-2	many	NA	TRBV2	CASSEEGGYGYTF	TGTGCCAGCAGTGAAGAAGGGGGCTATGGCTACACCTTC
TRBJ1-2	many	TRBD1	TRBV27	CASSQRWTGQANYGYTF	TGTGCCAGCAGTCAGCGGTGGACAGGGCAAGCTAACTATGGCTACACCTTC
TRBJ2-7	many	TRBD2	TRBV11-1	CASSFGTSGFSYEQYF	TGTGCCAGCAGCTTTGGGACTAGCGGGTTCTCCTACGAGCAGTACTTC
TRBJ1-1	NA	NA	TRBV3-1	CASSPGSFGAFF	TGTGCCAGCAGCCCCGGGTCCTTTGGAGCTTTCTTT
TRBJ2-7	many	TRBD2	TRBV7-8	CASSLVGSGRASSYEQYF	TGTGCCAGCAGCTTAGTAGGTAGCGGGAGGGCCTCATCCTACGAGCAGTACTTC
TRBJ2-5	NA	NA	TRBV18	CASSPPTGAQETQYF	TGTGCCAGCTCACCACCGACGGGAGCACAAGAGACCCAGTACTTC
TRBJ2-7	many	NA	TRBV28	CASSLRGRSGTRDEQYF	TGTGCCAGCAGTTTGCGGGGGAGGAGCGGGACACGAGACGAGCAGTACTTC
TRBJ2-4	NA	TRBD1	TRBV6-1	CASSGTGINIQYF	TGTGCCAGCAGCGGGACAGGGATAAACATTCAGTACTTC
TRBJ2-7	NA	TRBD2	TRBV6-5	CASSPPTSGTYEQYF	TGTGCCAGCAGTCCACCGACTAGCGGGACCTACGAGCAGTACTTC
TRBJ1-2	many	NA	TRBV6-5	CATLDSPYGYTF	TGTGCCACCCTGGACAGCCCCTATGGCTACACCTTC